This is a list of T cell receptor beta chains from one sample in a study of blood T cell repertoires in COVID-19. TCRdb keeps only in-frame clones here, not all; method: immunoSEQ multiplex PCR. The table lists about 22,000 clones, approximately 83% of them singletons. The sequenced sample was peripheral blood. These receptors all come from a man older than 75 with active or convalescent COVID-19. Each CDR3 is given with its conserved first and last residue. D genes are given only for firm matches. For some rows the clone size is stated as once, few or many, or as a class when expanded; others skip it.

TRBJ1-5 TRBV5-1 NA NA CASSRDGGDQPQHF TGCGCCAGCAGCCGGGATGGAGGGGATCAGCCCCAGCATTTT
TRBJ2-7 TRBV5-1 NA NA CASSRGTGAGVVYEQYF TGCGCCAGCAGCCGAGGTACGGGCGCAGGGGTAGTATACGAGCAGTACTTC
TRBJ2-2 TRBV29-1 NA NA CSVRVAGGTGELFF TGCAGCGTTCGAGTGGCAGGGGGGACCGGGGAGCTGTTTTTT
TRBJ2-1 TRBV5-1 NA NA CASSRSRGSYNEQFF TGCGCCAGCAGCAGGTCCAGGGGATCCTACAATGAGCAGTTCTTC
TRBJ2-3 TRBV5-1 NA NA CASSLLPDTQYF TGCGCCAGCAGCTTGCTTCCAGATACGCAGTATTTT
TRBJ2-7 TRBV21-1 NA NA CASSDEWDKTIASYEQYF TGTGCCAGCAGCGATGAGTGGGACAAAACGATAGCTTCGTACGAGCAGTACTTC
TRBJ2-7 TRBV6-5 TRBD1 few CASSSGGTGNYEQYF TGTGCCAGCTCCTCCGGAGGGACAGGAAACTACGAGCAGTACTTC
TRBJ1-6 TRBV18 TRBD1 NA CASSPDRGVVPSPLHF TGTGCCAGCTCACCTGACAGGGGCGTAGTTCCTTCACCCCTCCACTTT
TRBJ2-4 TRBV28 NA NA CASSHTRAKNIQYF TGTGCCAGCAGTCACACACGAGCCAAAAACATTCAGTACTTC
TRBJ2-6 TRBV19 NA once CASTSPGEAGANVLTF TGTGCCAGTACCTCACCAGGGGAAGCTGGGGCCAACGTCCTGACTTTC
TRBJ1-1 TRBV7-2 TRBD1 NA CASSPTDRETEAFF TGTGCCAGCAGCCCTACTGACAGGGAAACTGAAGCTTTCTTT
TRBJ2-1 TRBV5-1 TRBD2 few CASSRTSGSNEQFF TGCGCCAGCAGCAGGACTAGCGGTTCCAATGAGCAGTTCTTC
TRBJ2-1 TRBV6-5 TRBD1 NA CASSLDRRGVQFF TGTGCCAGCAGTCTGGACAGGCGTGGGGTGCAGTTCTTC
TRBJ1-4 TRBV18 NA NA CASSPSSRGDEKLFF TGTGCCAGCTCACCAAGTAGCAGGGGAGATGAAAAACTGTTTTTT
TRBJ1-2 TRBV30 TRBD1 NA CAWSVLTGGEDGYTF TGTGCCTGGAGTGTACTTACAGGGGGCGAGGATGGCTACACCTTC
TRBJ1-4 TRBV27 NA few CASSTSGTYAEKLFF TGTGCCAGCAGTACCTCCGGGACATACGCTGAAAAACTGTTTTTT
TRBJ1-5 TRBV18 TRBD1 few CASSPLGQNQPQHF TGTGCCAGCTCACCACTGGGACAGAATCAGCCCCAGCATTTT
TRBJ2-1 TRBV15 NA NA CATSRDIARNNGQFF TGTGCCACCAGCAGAGATATCGCCAGAAACAATGGGCAGTTCTTC
TRBJ2-1 TRBV7-9 NA NA CASSLASYNEQFF TGTGCCAGCAGCTTAGCCAGTTACAATGAGCAGTTCTTC
TRBJ2-7 TRBV10-1 NA NA CASSESGSPTYEQYF TGCGCCAGCAGTGAGTCTGGGAGCCCTACCTACGAGCAGTACTTC
TRBJ2-2 TRBV6-5 NA NA CASSSPAREPGELFF TGTGCCAGCAGTTCTCCCGCCAGGGAACCCGGGGAGCTGTTTTTT
TRBJ1-1 TRBV30 NA NA CAWSPVFTEAFF TGTGCCTGGAGTCCGGTTTTCACTGAAGCTTTCTTT
TRBJ1-2 TRBV4-1 NA few CASSQDQWGDYGYTF TGCGCCAGCAGCCAAGATCAGTGGGGGGACTATGGCTACACCTTC
TRBJ1-5 TRBV27 TRBD1 NA CASGRLPGQGGSNQPQHF TGTGCCAGCGGGCGATTACCGGGACAGGGTGGGAGCAATCAGCCCCAGCATTTT
TRBJ1-5 TRBV2 TRBD1 NA CASRDRVGNQPQHF TGTGCCAGCAGGGACAGGGTAGGGAATCAGCCCCAGCATTTT
TRBJ1-1 TRBV25-1 NA NA CASSLGGRAEAFF TGTGCCAGCAGTTTAGGGGGTCGCGCTGAAGCTTTCTTT
TRBJ2-7 TRBV28 NA NA CASRQGSYEQYF TGTGCCAGCAGACAGGGCAGCTACGAGCAGTACTTC